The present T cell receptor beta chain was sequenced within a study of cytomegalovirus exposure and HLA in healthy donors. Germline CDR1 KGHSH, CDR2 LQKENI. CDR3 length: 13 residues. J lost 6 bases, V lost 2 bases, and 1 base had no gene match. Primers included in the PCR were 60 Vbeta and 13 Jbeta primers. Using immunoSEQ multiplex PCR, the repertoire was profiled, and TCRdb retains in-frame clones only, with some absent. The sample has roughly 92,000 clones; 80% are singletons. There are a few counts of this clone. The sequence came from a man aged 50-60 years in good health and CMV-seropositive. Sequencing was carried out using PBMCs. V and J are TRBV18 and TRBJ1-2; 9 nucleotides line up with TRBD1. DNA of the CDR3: TGTGCCAGCTCACCAAGGACAGGGGATGGCTACACCTTC. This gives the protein CASSPRTGDGYTF.